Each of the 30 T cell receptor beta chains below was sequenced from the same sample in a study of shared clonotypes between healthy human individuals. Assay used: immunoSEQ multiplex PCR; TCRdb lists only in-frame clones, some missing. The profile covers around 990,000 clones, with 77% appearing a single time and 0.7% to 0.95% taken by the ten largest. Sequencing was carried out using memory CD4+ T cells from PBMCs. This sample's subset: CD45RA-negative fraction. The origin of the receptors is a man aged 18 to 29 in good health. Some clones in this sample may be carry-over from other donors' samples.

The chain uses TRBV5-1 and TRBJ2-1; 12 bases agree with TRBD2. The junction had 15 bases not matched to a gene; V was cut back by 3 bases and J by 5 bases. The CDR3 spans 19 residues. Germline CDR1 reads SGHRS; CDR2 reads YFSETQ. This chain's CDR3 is CASSYLRASGRVLDNEQFF. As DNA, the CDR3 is TGCGCCAGCAGCTACCTCCGGGCTAGCGGGAGGGTTTTGGACAATGAGCAGTTCTTC.

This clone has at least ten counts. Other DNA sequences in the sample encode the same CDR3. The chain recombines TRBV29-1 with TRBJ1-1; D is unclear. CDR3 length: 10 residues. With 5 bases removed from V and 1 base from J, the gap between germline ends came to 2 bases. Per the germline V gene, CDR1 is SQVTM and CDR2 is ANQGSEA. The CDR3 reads CSVQNTEAFF. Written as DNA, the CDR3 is TGCAGCGTTCAGAACACTGAAGCTTTCTTT. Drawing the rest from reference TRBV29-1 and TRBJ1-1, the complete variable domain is SAVISQKPSRDICQRGTSLTIQCQVDSQVTMMFWYRQQPGQSLTLIATANQGSEATYESGFVIDKFPISRPNLTFSTLTVSNMSPEDSSIYLCSVQNTEAFFGQGTRLTVV.

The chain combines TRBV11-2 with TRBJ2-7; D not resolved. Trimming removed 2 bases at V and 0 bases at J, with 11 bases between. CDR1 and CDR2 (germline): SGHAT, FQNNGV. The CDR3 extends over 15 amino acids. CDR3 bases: TGTGCCAGCAGCTTACGGGCGACCAGCTCCTACGAGCAGTACTTC. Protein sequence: CASSLRATSSYEQYF.

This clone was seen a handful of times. CDR3 in amino acids: CSVDRSGQPNYGYTF. In DNA form, the CDR3 reads TGCAGCGTTGACCGATCGGGACAGCCTAACTATGGCTACACCTTC. This chain uses TRBV29-1 with TRBJ1-2, with 7 bases identical to TRBD1. This CDR3 contains 15 residues. J lost 0 bases, V lost 3 bases, and 7 bases had no gene match. In germline, CDR1 is SQVTM, CDR2 ANQGSEA.

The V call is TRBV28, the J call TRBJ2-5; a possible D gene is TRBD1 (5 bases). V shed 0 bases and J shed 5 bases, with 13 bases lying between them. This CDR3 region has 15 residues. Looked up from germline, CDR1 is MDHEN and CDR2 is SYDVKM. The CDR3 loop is CASSLWTAGGETQYF. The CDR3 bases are TGTGCCAGCAGTTTATGGACAGCCGGTGGGGAGACCCAGTACTTC. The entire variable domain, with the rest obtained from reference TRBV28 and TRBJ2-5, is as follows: DVKVTQSSRYLVKRTGEKVFLECVQDMDHENMFWYRQDPGLGLRLIYFSYDVKMKEKGDIPEGYSVSREKKERFSLILESASTNQTSMYLCASSLWTAGGETQYFGPGTRLLVL.

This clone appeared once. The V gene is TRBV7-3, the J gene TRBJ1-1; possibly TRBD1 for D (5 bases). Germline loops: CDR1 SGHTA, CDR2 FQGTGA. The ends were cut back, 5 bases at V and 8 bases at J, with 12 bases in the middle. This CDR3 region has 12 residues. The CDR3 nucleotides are TGTGCCAGCAGCCCCGCGGGGGGGGAAGCTTTCTTT. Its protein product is CASSPAGGEAFF.

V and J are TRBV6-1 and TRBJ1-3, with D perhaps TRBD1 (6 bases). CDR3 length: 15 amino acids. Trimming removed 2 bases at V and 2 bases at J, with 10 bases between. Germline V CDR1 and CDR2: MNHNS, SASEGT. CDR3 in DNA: TGTGCCAGCAGTGAATGGGGGCAGGCTGGAAACACCATATATTTT. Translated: CASSEWGQAGNTIYF.

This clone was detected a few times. CDR3 region: CASRGRAPSVAFF. The CDR3 nucleotides read TGTGCCAGCAGAGGTCGGGCCCCGTCCGTGGCTTTCTTT. The chain carries TRBV6-4 and TRBJ1-1; D unclear. The germline V gene has CDR1 MRHNA and CDR2 SNTAGT. The CDR3 spans 13 residues. Trimming took off 6 bases at V and 11 bases at J, with 19 bases between the two ends.

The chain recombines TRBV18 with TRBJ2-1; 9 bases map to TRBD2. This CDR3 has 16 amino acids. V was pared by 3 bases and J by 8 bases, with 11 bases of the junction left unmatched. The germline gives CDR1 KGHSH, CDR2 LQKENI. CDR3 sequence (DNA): TGTGCCAGCTCACCGCCCTTAGCGGGAGTTTCGGATGAGCAGTTCTTC. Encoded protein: CASSPPLAGVSDEQFF.

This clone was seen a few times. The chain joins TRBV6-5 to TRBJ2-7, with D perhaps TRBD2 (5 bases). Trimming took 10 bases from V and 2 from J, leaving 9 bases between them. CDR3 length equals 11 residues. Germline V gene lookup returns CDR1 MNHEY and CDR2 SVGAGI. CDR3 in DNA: TGTGCCACCGAGAGGGCCTACGAGCAGTACTTC. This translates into CATERAYEQYF.

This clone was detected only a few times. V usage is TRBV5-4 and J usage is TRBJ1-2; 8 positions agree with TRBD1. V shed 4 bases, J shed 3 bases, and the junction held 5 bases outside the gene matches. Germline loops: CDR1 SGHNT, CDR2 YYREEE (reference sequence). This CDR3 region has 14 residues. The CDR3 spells CASSPGTGYYGYTF. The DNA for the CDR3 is TGTGCCAGCAGCCCGGGGACAGGATACTATGGCTACACCTTC.

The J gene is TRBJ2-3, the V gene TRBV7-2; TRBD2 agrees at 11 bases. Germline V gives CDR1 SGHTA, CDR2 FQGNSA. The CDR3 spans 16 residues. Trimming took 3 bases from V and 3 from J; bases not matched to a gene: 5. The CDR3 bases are TGTGCCAGCAGCTTTAGCGGGAGGGCCAGGACAGATACGCAGTATTTT. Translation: CASSFSGRARTDTQYF.

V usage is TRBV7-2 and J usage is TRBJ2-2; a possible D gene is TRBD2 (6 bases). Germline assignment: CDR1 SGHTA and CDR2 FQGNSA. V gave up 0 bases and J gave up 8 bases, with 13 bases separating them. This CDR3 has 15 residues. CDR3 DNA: TGTGCCAGCAGCTTAGCGGAGGGACCCTGGGGGGAGCTGTTTTTT. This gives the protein CASSLAEGPWGELFF.

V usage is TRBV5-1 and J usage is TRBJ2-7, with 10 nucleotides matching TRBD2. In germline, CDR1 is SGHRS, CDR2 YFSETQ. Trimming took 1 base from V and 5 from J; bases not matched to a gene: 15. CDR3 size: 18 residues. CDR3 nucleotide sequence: TGCGCCAGCAGCTTGAGGGCTAGCGGGAGCTACCAAGGGGACGAGCAGTACTTC. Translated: CASSLRASGSYQGDEQYF.

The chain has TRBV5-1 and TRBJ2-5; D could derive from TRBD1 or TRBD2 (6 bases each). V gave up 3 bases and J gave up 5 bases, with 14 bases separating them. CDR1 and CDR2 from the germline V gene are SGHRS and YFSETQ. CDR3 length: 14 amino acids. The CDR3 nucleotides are TGCGCCAGCAGCTACCCGGGGGCCTCTGAGACCCAGTACTTC. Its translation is CASSYPGASETQYF.

The CDR3 region is CASSSPNYDAEAFF. The CDR3 DNA reads as TGTGCCAGCAGCTCCCCTAATTACGACGCTGAAGCTTTCTTT. The chain joins TRBV7-8 to TRBJ1-1; D remains ambiguous. The CDR3 extends over 14 amino acids. Germline V gives CDR1 SGHVS, CDR2 FQNEAQ. Deletions cut 4 bases from V and 6 bases from J, with 15 bases between. The complete variable domain, with remaining parts taken from reference TRBV7-8 and TRBJ1-1, reads GAGVSQSPRYKVAKRGQDVALRCDPISGHVSLFWYQQALGQGPEFLTYFQNEAQLDKSGLPSDRFFAERPEGSVSTLKIQRTQQEDSAVYLCASSSPNYDAEAFFGQGTRLTVV.

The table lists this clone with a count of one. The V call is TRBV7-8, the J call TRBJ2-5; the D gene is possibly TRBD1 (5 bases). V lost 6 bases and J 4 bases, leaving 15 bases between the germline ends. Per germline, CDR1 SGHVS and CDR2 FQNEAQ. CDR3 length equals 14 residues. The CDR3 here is CASSSWGEIETQYF. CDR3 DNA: TGTGCCAGCAGTTCCTGGGGCGAAATAGAGACCCAGTACTTC.

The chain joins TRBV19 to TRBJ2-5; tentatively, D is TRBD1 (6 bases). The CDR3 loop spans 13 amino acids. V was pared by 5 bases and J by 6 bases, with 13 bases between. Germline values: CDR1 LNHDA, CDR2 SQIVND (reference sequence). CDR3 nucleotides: TGTGCCAGTAGTCTTTTACAGGGCAAGACCCAGTACTTC. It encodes CASSLLQGKTQYF. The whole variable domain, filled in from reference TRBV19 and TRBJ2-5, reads DGGITQSPKYLFRKEGQNVTLSCEQNLNHDAMYWYRQDPGQGLRLIYYSQIVNDFQKGDIAEGYSVSREKKESFPLTVTSAQKNPTAFYLCASSLLQGKTQYFGPGTRLLVL.

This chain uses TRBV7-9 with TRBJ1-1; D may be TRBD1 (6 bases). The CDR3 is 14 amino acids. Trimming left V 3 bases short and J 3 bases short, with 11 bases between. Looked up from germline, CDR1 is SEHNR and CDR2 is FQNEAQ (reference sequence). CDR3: CASSFGEGDTEAFF. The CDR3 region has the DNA TGTGCCAGCAGCTTCGGGGAGGGGGACACTGAAGCTTTCTTT.

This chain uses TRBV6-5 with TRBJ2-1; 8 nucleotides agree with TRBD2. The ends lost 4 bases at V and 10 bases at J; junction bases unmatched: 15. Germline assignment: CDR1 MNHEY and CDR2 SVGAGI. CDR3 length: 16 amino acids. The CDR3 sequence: CASSSSSGTKGGEQFF. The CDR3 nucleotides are TGTGCCAGCAGTTCCAGTAGCGGGACCAAGGGGGGGGAGCAGTTCTTC.

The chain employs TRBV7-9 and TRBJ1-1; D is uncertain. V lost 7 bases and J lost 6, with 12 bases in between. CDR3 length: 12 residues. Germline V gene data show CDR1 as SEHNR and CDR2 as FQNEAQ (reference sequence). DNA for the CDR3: TGTGCCAGCAACACCGATAGTGCTGAAGCTTTCTTT. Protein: CASNTDSAEAFF.

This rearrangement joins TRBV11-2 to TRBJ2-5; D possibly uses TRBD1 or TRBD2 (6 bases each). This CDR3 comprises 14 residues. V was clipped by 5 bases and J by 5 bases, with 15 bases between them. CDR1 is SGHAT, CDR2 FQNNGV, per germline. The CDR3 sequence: CASSQEPGAETQYF. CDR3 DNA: TGTGCCAGCAGCCAAGAACCGGGGGCGGAGACCCAGTACTTC. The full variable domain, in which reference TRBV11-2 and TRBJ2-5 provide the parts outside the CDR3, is EAGVAQSPRYKIIEKRQSVAFWCNPISGHATLYWYQQILGQGPKLLIQFQNNGVVDDSQLPKDRFSAERLKGVDSTLKIQPAKLEDSAVYLCASSQEPGAETQYFGPGTRLLVL.

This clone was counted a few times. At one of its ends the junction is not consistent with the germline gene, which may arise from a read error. CDR3 in amino acids: CASSVEGDTQYF. The CDR3 coding sequence is TGTGCCAGTAGTGTAGAGGGAGATACGCAGTATTTT. The chain is built from TRBV19 and TRBJ2-3, with a weak D call TRBD2 (5 bases). Germline V gene sequence: CDR1 LNHDA, CDR2 SQIVND (reference sequence). The CDR3 loop spans 12 amino acids.

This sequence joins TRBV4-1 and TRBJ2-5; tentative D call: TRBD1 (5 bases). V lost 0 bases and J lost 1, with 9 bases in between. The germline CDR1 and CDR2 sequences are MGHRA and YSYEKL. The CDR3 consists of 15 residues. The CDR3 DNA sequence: TGCGCCAGCAGCCAAGAGACGACAGCCCAAGAGACCCAGTACTTC. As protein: CASSQETTAQETQYF.

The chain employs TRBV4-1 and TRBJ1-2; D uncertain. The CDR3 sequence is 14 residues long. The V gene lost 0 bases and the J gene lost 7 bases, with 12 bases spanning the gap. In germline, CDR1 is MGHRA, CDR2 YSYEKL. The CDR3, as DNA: TGCGCCAGCAGCCAAGATCTGGAAGGTCCTGGCTACACCTTC. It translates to CASSQDLEGPGYTF.

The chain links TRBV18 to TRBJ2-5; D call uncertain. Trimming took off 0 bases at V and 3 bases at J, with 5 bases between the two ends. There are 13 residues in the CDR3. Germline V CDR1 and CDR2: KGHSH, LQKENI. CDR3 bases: TGTGCCAGCTCACCACCGAGTAAAGAGACCCAGTACTTC. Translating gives CASSPPSKETQYF.

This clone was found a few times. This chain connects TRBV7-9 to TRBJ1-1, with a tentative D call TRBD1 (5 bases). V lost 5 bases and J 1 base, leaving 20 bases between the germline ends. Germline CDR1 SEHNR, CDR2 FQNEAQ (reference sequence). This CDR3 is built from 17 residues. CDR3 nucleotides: TGTGCCAGCAGCAATCCACCGCCCAGGGTGGGGAACACTGAAGCTTTCTTT. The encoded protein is CASSNPPPRVGNTEAFF.

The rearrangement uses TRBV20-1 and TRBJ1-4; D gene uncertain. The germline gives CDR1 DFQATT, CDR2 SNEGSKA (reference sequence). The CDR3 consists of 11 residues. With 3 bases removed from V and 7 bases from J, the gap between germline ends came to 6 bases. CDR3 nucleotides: TGCAGTGCTAGTCGTCTTGAAAAACTGTTTTTT. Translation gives CSASRLEKLFF.

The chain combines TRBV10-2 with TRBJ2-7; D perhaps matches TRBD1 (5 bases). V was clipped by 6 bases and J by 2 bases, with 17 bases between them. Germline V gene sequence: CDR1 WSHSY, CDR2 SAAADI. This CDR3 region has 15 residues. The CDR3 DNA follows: TGCGCCAGCAGAGTCTCAGGGTCGCGGACCTACGAGCAGTACTTC. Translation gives CASRVSGSRTYEQYF.

CDR3 sequence reads: CASSAGQGEGETQYF. CDR3 nucleotide sequence: TGTGCCAGCAGCGCGGGACAGGGGGAAGGAGAGACCCAGTACTTC. The chain employs TRBV13 and TRBJ2-5; 11 positions agree with TRBD1. Trimming at V came to 5 bases and at J to 4 bases, leaving 6 bases not matched to a gene. CDR1 and CDR2 (germline): PRHDT, FYEKMQ (reference sequence). This CDR3 has 15 residues.